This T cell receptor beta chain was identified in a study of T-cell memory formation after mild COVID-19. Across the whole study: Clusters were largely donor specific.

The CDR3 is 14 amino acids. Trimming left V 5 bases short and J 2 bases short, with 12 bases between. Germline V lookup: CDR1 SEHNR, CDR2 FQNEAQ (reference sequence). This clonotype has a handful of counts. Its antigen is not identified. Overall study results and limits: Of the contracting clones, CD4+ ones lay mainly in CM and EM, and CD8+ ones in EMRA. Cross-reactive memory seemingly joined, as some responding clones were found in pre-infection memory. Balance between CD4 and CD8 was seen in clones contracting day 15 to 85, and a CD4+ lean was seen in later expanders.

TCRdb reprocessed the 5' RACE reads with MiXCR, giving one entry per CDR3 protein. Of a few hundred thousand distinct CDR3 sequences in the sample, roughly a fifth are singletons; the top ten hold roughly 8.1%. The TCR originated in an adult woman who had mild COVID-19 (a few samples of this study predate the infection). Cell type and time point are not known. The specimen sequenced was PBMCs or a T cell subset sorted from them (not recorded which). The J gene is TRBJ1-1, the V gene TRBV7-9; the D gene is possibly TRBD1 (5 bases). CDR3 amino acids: CASSPFDSNTEAFF. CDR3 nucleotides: TGTGCCAGCAGCCCCTTTGACAGCAACACTGAAGCTTTCTTT.